The 21 T cell receptor beta chains listed next were all sequenced from one sample in a study of blood T cell repertoires in COVID-19. The protocol was immunoSEQ multiplex PCR, while the TCRdb copy is restricted to in-frame clones and leaves out a portion. The data contain nearly 110,000 clones, approximately 88% of them singletons. Sequenced material: peripheral blood. The receptors originated from a man over 45 with active or convalescent COVID-19.

The chain employs TRBV10-3 and TRBJ2-7, with TRBD1 matching over 12 bases. Unmatched junction bases numbered 7, after V lost 6 bases and J lost 4 bases. The CDR3 is 15 residues long. Germline CDR1 and CDR2: ENHRY and SYGVKD. CDR3 DNA sequence: TGTGCCATCAGATCCGGGACAGGGGGCTTTTACGAGCAGTACTTC. Its translation: CAIRSGTGGFYEQYF.

Only one count was recorded for this clone. CDR3 nucleotide sequence: TGTGCCAGCAGCTTACCGGGACTTTCCTACGAGCAGTACTTC. Residues: CASSLPGLSYEQYF. The gene calls are TRBV7-9 and TRBJ2-7; the D gene is possibly TRBD2 (6 bases). Germline loops: CDR1 SEHNR, CDR2 FQNEAQ (reference sequence). The CDR3 runs 14 residues. V gave up 2 bases and J gave up 1 base, with 9 bases separating them.

This rearrangement joins TRBV15 to TRBJ2-5; D perhaps matches TRBD1 (6 bases). This CDR3 has 13 amino acids. Germline CDR1 and CDR2: LNHNV and YYDKDF (reference sequence). Trimming removed 3 bases at V and 7 bases at J, with 12 bases between. CDR3 sequence (DNA): TGTGCCACCAGCAGTGAGGGGGTTGGGACCCAGTACTTC. It yields the protein CATSSEGVGTQYF.

This chain connects TRBV6-5 to TRBJ1-2; a possible D gene is TRBD1 (6 bases). The CDR3 contains 13 residues. CDR1 and CDR2 from the germline V gene are MNHEY and SVGAGI. V was trimmed by 6 bases and J by 5 bases, leaving 13 bases between them. The CDR3 bases are TGTGCCAGCAGCCCAGGACAGTTTTATGGCTACACCTTC. It yields the protein CASSPGQFYGYTF.

The genes are TRBV28 and TRBJ2-7, with D possibly TRBD2 on 6 matching bases. CDR3 length: 16 amino acids. Trimming removed 5 bases from V and 6 bases from J, with 23 bases in between. In germline, CDR1 is MDHEN, CDR2 SYDVKM. CDR3 residues: CASSPSGDAPRSEQYF. The CDR3 DNA follows: TGTGCCAGCAGTCCCTCGGGAGATGCCCCGCGTTCCGAGCAGTACTTC.

This chain connects TRBV5-1 to TRBJ2-2; possibly TRBD1 for D (5 bases). V was clipped by 0 bases and J by 7 bases, with 10 bases between them. CDR1 and CDR2 from the germline V gene are SGHRS and YFSETQ. CDR3 length equals 14 residues. The CDR3 DNA follows: TGCGCCAGCAGCTTGGGACAGAGGAGCGGGGAGCTGTTTTTT. It translates to CASSLGQRSGELFF.

The chain is built from TRBV4-1 and TRBJ1-2; 8 bases fit TRBD1. Germline trimming cut 0 bases from V and 8 bases from J; bases unmatched to any gene: 8. The CDR3 has 15 residues. Germline CDR1 and CDR2: MGHRA and YSYEKL. This CDR3 reads CASSQETGASRGYTF. CDR3 coding DNA: TGCGCCAGCAGCCAAGAGACAGGGGCCTCGAGGGGCTACACCTTC.

The chain joins TRBV10-2 to TRBJ2-5; TRBD2 agrees at 10 bases. The CDR3 sequence is 16 residues long. The germline V gene has CDR1 WSHSY and CDR2 SAAADI. The junction had 9 bases not matched to a gene; V was cut back by 3 bases and J by 5 bases. CDR3 sequence reads: CASSDASGSRWETQYF. CDR3 in DNA: TGCGCCAGCAGTGACGCTAGCGGGAGCCGGTGGGAGACCCAGTACTTC.

This chain joins TRBV29-1 and TRBJ1-1; TRBD1 is a possible D gene (6 bases). Germline CDR1 reads SQVTM; CDR2 reads ANQGSEA. The CDR3 is made up of 14 amino acids. V was cut by 2 bases and J by 1 base, with 11 bases left in between. The CDR3 DNA reads TGCAGCGTTGAACCACAGGGTTCGAACACTGAAGCTTTCTTT. Protein product: CSVEPQGSNTEAFF.

The chain carries TRBV6-1 and TRBJ2-2, with TRBD2 matching over 7 bases. The CDR3 sequence is 16 residues long. CDR1 and CDR2 from the germline V gene are MNHNS and SASEGT. Losses at the gene ends were 3 bases for V and 4 bases for J; bases not matched to a gene: 8. The CDR3 nucleotides read TGTGCCAGCAGTGAGGGACTATACCAACCCACCGGGGAGCTGTTTTTT. It translates to CASSEGLYQPTGELFF.

The rearrangement uses TRBV11-2 and TRBJ2-2; the match to TRBD2 covers 8 bases. CDR3 size: 16 residues. Trimming at V came to 8 bases and at J to 6 bases, leaving 14 bases not matched to a gene. Germline CDR1 is SGHAT and CDR2 is FQNNGV. In DNA, the CDR3 is TGTGCCAGCCGACTGGGTGGGGGACTAGTTGCCGGGGAGCTGTTTTTT. The encoded protein is CASRLGGGLVAGELFF.

The chain employs TRBV13 and TRBJ2-3; 7 nucleotides align to TRBD2. V shed 4 bases, J shed 5 bases, and the junction held 12 bases outside the gene matches. CDR3 length equals 16 residues. Germline CDR1 and CDR2: PRHDT and FYEKMQ (reference sequence). The CDR3 DNA reads TGTGCCAGCAGCTCGCAACACGGCGGGAGAGGAGATACGCAGTATTTT. It specifies CASSSQHGGRGDTQYF.

This chain uses TRBV29-1 with TRBJ2-7; D is possibly TRBD1 (6 bases). This CDR3 comprises 12 residues. V lost 4 bases to trimming and J lost 3 bases, with 10 bases between them. Germline assignment: CDR1 SQVTM and CDR2 ANQGSEA. CDR3 nucleotides: TGCAGCGTTGGGGTCAGGGGCTACGAGCAGTACTTC. This codes for CSVGVRGYEQYF.

The V gene is TRBV15, the J gene TRBJ1-2; D unclear. From germline, CDR1 is LNHNV and CDR2 YYDKDF (reference sequence). The CDR3 extends over 14 amino acids. V lost 0 bases and J 6 bases, leaving 11 bases between the germline ends. Written as DNA, the CDR3 is TGTGCCACCAGCAGAGATGGAGTTATGAATGGCTACACCTTC. Its translation: CATSRDGVMNGYTF.

V is TRBV5-1 and J is TRBJ2-7; maybe TRBD2 (5 bases). This CDR3 has 12 residues. The germline CDR1 and CDR2 sequences are SGHRS and YFSETQ. V lost 5 bases and J lost 6, with 12 bases in between. As DNA, the CDR3 is TGCGCCAGCAGTTGGGTCGGGGTCGAGCAGTACTTC. Amino acid sequence: CASSWVGVEQYF.

This chain uses TRBV7-6 with TRBJ2-1, with 14 bases fitting TRBD2. Germline-derived CDR1 and CDR2 are SGHVS and FNYEAQ. V lost 4 bases, J lost 6 bases, and 11 bases stayed unmatched. The CDR3 loop spans 18 amino acids. The CDR3 DNA sequence: TGTGCCAGCAGCTATGGACCGGGACTAGCGGGAGTAAGCAATGAGCAGTTCTTC. This encodes CASSYGPGLAGVSNEQFF.

The rearrangement uses TRBV7-9 and TRBJ1-2; D ambiguous. V was clipped by 2 bases and J by 1 base, with 8 bases between them. Looked up from germline, CDR1 is SEHNR and CDR2 is FQNEAQ (reference sequence). This CDR3 has 14 residues. The CDR3, as DNA: TGTGCCAGCAGCTTATCACGGGATAACTATGGCTACACCTTC. Translation gives CASSLSRDNYGYTF. Full variable domain (rest looked up from reference TRBV7-9 and TRBJ1-2): DTGVSQNPRHKITKRGQNVTFRCDPISEHNRLYWYRQTLGQGPEFLTYFQNEAQLEKSRLLSDRFSAERPKGSFSTLEIQRTEQGDSAMYLCASSLSRDNYGYTFGSGTRLTVV.

This chain links TRBV4-1 with TRBJ1-2; TRBD1 matches at 9 bases. Germline CDR1 is MGHRA and CDR2 is YSYEKL. V dropped 7 bases and J dropped 4; count of bases not matched to a gene: 7. The CDR3 consists of 14 residues. CDR3 coding DNA: TGCGCCAGCAACCCACCGGGACAGGGCTATGGCTACACCTTC. Amino acids: CASNPPGQGYGYTF.

The chain is built from TRBV10-1 and TRBJ2-1; TRBD2 might be the D (6 bases). The V gene's germline CDR1 is WNHNN and CDR2 SYGVQD (reference sequence). V lost 5 bases and J 0 bases, leaving 11 bases between the germline ends. CDR3 length: 15 residues. Here the CDR3 DNA reads TGCGCCAGCAGTCTAGGAGGGAGCTCCTACAATGAGCAGTTCTTC. It specifies CASSLGGSSYNEQFF.

The CDR3 spells CASSLAQVSTDTQYF. DNA for the CDR3: TGCGCCAGCAGCTTGGCCCAGGTTAGCACAGATACGCAGTATTTT. The genes are TRBV5-1 and TRBJ2-3; no clear D. There are 15 residues in the CDR3. Germline CDR1 SGHRS, CDR2 YFSETQ. Trimming stripped 0 bases from V and 0 bases from J, with 8 bases between.

This chain connects TRBV5-8 to TRBJ2-7; 8 nucleotides line up with TRBD1. This CDR3 is built from 14 residues. CDR1 is SGHTS, CDR2 YDEGEE, per germline. After removal of 0 bases from V and 5 bases from J, the junction contained 4 bases not matched to a gene. The CDR3 loop is CASSLGDRRHEQYF. CDR3 nucleotides: TGTGCCAGCAGCTTGGGGGACAGGCGCCACGAGCAGTACTTC.